The rows below give T cell receptor beta chains drawn from one sample of a study of breast tumors, draining lymph nodes, adjacent tissues. TCRdb ran MiXCR on the multiplex PCR reads and lists one entry per CDR3 protein. The repertoire includes approximately 250,000 distinct CDR3 sequences, around 34% of them detected once, and about 3.9% sits in the top ten. The sequenced material came from axillary lymph node tissue. Receptors originate from a female donor with breast cancer. Some clones in this sample may be carry-over from other donors' samples. CDR3s include the opening cysteine and the closing phenylalanine or tryptophan. The D gene is left open where the match is weak. Only part of the rows carry a size: once, few, many, or a class if the clone is expanded.

v_gene	abundance	d_gene	len	j_gene	CDR3aa	CDR3nt
TRBV7-2	many	NA	16	TRBJ1-3	CASSSEMPDSGNTIYF	TGTGCCAGCAGCTCCGAGATGCCAGACTCTGGAAACACCATATATTTT
TRBV6-4	many	NA	14	TRBJ1-2	CASSDGRGRDGYTF	TGTGCCAGCAGTGACGGTCGGGGTAGGGATGGCTACACCTTC
TRBV12-3/TRBV12-4	few	TRBD1	14	TRBJ1-3	CASSPQGGGNTIYF	TGTGCCAGCAGCCCACAGGGGGGCGGAAACACCATATATTTT
TRBV27	NA	NA	13	TRBJ2-2	CASSWTYHGELFF	TGTGCCAGCAGTTGGACCTATCACGGGGAGCTGTTTTTT
TRBV7-9	many	NA	13	TRBJ1-4	CASSLRRNEKLFF	TGTGCCAGCAGCTTAAGGCGGAATGAAAAACTGTTTTTT
TRBV20-1	many	NA	15	TRBJ1-5	CSARDSSGSGQPQHF	TGCAGTGCTAGAGATAGTTCGGGGAGCGGTCAGCCCCAGCATTTT
TRBV6-5	many	NA	11	TRBJ2-7	CASKGAYEQYF	TGTGCCAGCAAGGGGGCCTACGAGCAGTACTTC
TRBV28	NA	TRBD1	14	TRBJ2-7	CASRSPDRVVEQYF	TGTGCCAGCCGATCCCCGGACAGGGTGGTCGAGCAGTACTTC
TRBV5-6	NA	NA	13	TRBJ1-3	CASSSLGGNTIYF	TGTGCCAGCAGCTCCTTAGGGGGAAACACCATATATTTT
TRBV5-5	NA	NA	15	TRBJ2-5	CASSLESAGEETQYF	TGTGCCAGCAGCTTAGAGTCAGCTGGCGAAGAGACCCAGTACTTC
TRBV7-8	NA	TRBD1	16	TRBJ2-5	CASSILPGQPQETQYF	TGTGCCAGCAGCATCTTACCGGGACAGCCGCAAGAGACCCAGTACTTC
TRBV13	NA	NA	13	TRBJ1-1	CASSSGGRTEAFF	TGTGCCAGCAGCTCCGGAGGCCGCACTGAAGCTTTCTTT
TRBV25-1	NA	TRBD1	15	TRBJ1-2	CASSVSSTGDYGHTF	TGTGCCAGCAGTGTTAGTTCAACAGGGGACTATGGCCACACCTTC
TRBV20-1	NA	TRBD1	11	TRBJ1-2	CSAKTGVGYTF	TGCAGTGCTAAGACAGGGGTTGGCTACACCTTC
TRBV19	many	TRBD1	16	TRBJ2-2	CASRSQGAPNTGELFF	TGTGCCAGTAGGTCACAGGGGGCGCCTAACACCGGGGAGCTGTTTTTT
TRBV11-2	NA	NA	21	TRBJ2-7	CASSFYICSATSAGTRGEQYF	NA
TRBV30	many	NA	11	TRBJ2-7	CAWSVTNEQYF	TGTGCCTGGAGTGTTACAAACGAGCAATACTTC
TRBV6-5	NA	TRBD1	15	TRBJ2-5	CASSHGQGNNETQYF	TGTGCCAGCAGTCACGGACAGGGGAACAATGAGACCCAGTACTTC
TRBV6-2/TRBV6-3	NA	NA	12	TRBJ1-6	CASSTKSSPLHF	TGTGCCAGCAGTACTAAGAGTTCACCCCTCCACTTT
TRBV5-1	many	TRBD2	14	TRBJ2-7	CASSLGRDYYEQYF	TGCGCCAGCAGCTTAGGGAGGGACTACTACGAGCAGTACTTC
TRBV27	few	NA	17	TRBJ1-2	CASSSLTNPRLFSGYTF	TGTGCCAGCAGTTCTCTGACCAACCCAAGGCTATTCTCGGGCTACACCTTC
TRBV6-2/TRBV6-3	NA	TRBD1	14	TRBJ1-6	CASGRQGSASPLHF	TGTGCCAGCGGTAGACAGGGCTCGGCTTCACCCCTCCACTTT
TRBV6-5	many	TRBD1	16	TRBJ1-6	CASSRDSAVLNSPLHF	TGTGCCAGCAGTAGGGACAGCGCGGTCCTCAATTCACCCCTCCACTTT
TRBV15	NA	TRBD1	15	TRBJ2-7	CATSRPLNRGREQYF	TGTGCCACCAGCAGACCTTTGAACAGGGGGCGCGAGCAGTACTTC
TRBV11-2	NA	TRBD2	17	TRBJ2-1	CASSYKAGPAGFFEQFF	TGTGCCAGCAGCTACAAAGCGGGACCAGCGGGATTTTTTGAGCAGTTCTTC
TRBV20-1	many	TRBD2	14	TRBJ2-1	CSASHSGRGNEQFF	TGCAGTGCTAGTCATAGCGGGAGAGGCAATGAGCAGTTCTTC
TRBV6-6	many	TRBD1	16	TRBJ1-3	CASSYAGQGGGNTIYF	TGTGCCAGCAGTTACGCGGGACAGGGGGGTGGAAACACCATATATTTT
TRBV7-2	once	TRBD1	17	TRBJ1-3	CASSTRQGANYGYPIYF	TGTGCCAGCAGCACACGACAGGGCGCTAACTATGGCTACCCCATATATTTT
TRBV6-1	NA	NA	16	TRBJ2-5	CASSQGQGGGVETQYF	TGTGCCAGCAGTCAAGGACAGGGAGGGGGAGTAGAGACCCAGTACTTC
TRBV7-9	many	TRBD2	16	TRBJ2-7	CASSLKGGEGSYEQYF	TGTGCCAGCAGCTTAAAGGGAGGGGAAGGCTCCTACGAGCAGTACTTC
TRBV6-1	NA	TRBD2	12	TRBJ2-7	CASSLGLAKQYF	TGTGCCAGCAGTCTTGGACTAGCGAAACAGTACTTC
TRBV20-1	NA	TRBD2	15	TRBJ2-1	CSAQGLAGDYDEQFF	TGCAGTGCCCAAGGACTAGCGGGGGATTACGATGAGCAGTTCTTC
TRBV7-9	many	TRBD1	16	TRBJ2-2	CASSLVQGVNTGELFF	TGTGCCAGCAGCTTAGTTCAGGGGGTCAACACCGGGGAGCTGTTTTTT
TRBV7-2	many	NA	15	TRBJ2-1	CASSELAGSYNEQFF	TGTGCCAGCAGCGAGCTGGCGGGGAGCTACAATGAGCAGTTCTTC
TRBV5-1	NA	NA	16	TRBJ2-3	CASSAGSSAYTDTQYF	TGCGCCAGCAGCGCCGGCTCTAGCGCTTACACAGATACGCAGTATTTT
TRBV19	NA	NA	15	TRBJ1-1	CASSDPDRIYTEAFF	TGTGCCAGTAGCGACCCCGACAGAATCTACACTGAAGCTTTCTTT
TRBV20-1	once	NA	14	TRBJ2-3	CSARDPPGAATQYF	TGCAGTGCTAGGGATCCCCCCGGCGCAGCTACGCAGTATTTT
TRBV13	NA	NA	14	TRBJ1-1	CASRTGTTHTEAFF	TGTGCCAGCAGGACCGGGACAACCCACACTGAAGCTTTCTTT
TRBV7-2	NA	TRBD2	17	TRBJ2-5	CASSLVKTSGRVETQYF	TGTGCCAGCAGCTTAGTCAAGACTAGCGGGAGAGTAGAGACCCAGTACTTC
TRBV6-5	NA	NA	14	TRBJ2-5	CASSHSAGAETQYF	TGTGCCAGCAGTCACTCGGCAGGGGCCGAGACCCAGTACTTC
TRBV20-1	many	NA	13	TRBJ2-4	CSASGGPRNIQYF	TGCAGTGCTAGTGGAGGACCGAGAAACATTCAGTACTTC
TRBV2	many	TRBD2	12	TRBJ2-1	CASRLAGGPLFF	TGTGCCAGCAGGTTAGCGGGAGGGCCATTGTTCTTC
TRBV11-3	many	NA	14	TRBJ2-5	CASSSWTAAETQYF	TGTGCCAGCAGCTCCTGGACCGCCGCGGAGACCCAGTACTTC
TRBV12-3/TRBV12-4	NA	TRBD1	17	TRBJ2-3	CASSLIGQGASTDTQYF	TGTGCCAGCAGCCTCATTGGACAGGGGGCGTCAACAGATACGCAGTATTTT
TRBV7-2	once	TRBD1	14	TRBJ2-7	CASSPQGERNEQYF	TGTGCCAGCAGCCCGCAGGGGGAAAGGAACGAGCAGTACTTC
TRBV7-8	NA	TRBD2	12	TRBJ2-7	CVSSQPGGEQYF	TGTGTCAGCAGCCAGCCGGGGGGCGAGCAGTACTTC
TRBV3-1	NA	TRBD2	16	TRBJ2-1	CASSQDRGTSVNEQFF	TGTGCCAGCAGCCAAGATAGAGGGACTAGCGTCAATGAGCAGTTCTTC
TRBV12-3/TRBV12-4	NA	NA	15	TRBJ1-5	CASSFGAGGNQPQHF	NA
TRBV7-7	many	NA	14	TRBJ2-2	CASSFRRDTGELFF	TGTGCTAGCAGCTTCCGTCGTGACACCGGGGAGCTGTTTTTT
TRBV7-9	many	NA	16	TRBJ2-1	CASSLEGRGIYNEQFF	TGTGCCAGCAGCTTAGAGGGCAGGGGAATCTACAATGAGCAGTTCTTC
TRBV7-3	NA	TRBD2	15	TRBJ2-3	CASSLLAGAYNEQYF	TGTGCCAGCAGCTTACTAGCGGGGGCCTACAATGAGCAGTATTTT
TRBV7-8	NA	TRBD1	11	TRBJ2-5	CGTGGGETQYF	TGCGGGACAGGGGGCGGAGAGACCCAGTACTTC
TRBV29-1	many	TRBD1	13	TRBJ2-2	CSGGTEHTGELFF	TGCAGCGGTGGGACAGAGCACACCGGGGAGCTGTTTTTT
TRBV5-1	NA	TRBD1	16	TRBJ1-5	CASSLRQGAYEQPQHF	TGCGCCAGCAGCTTGCGACAGGGGGCGTACGAGCAGCCCCAGCATTTT
TRBV6-5	NA	NA	13	TRBJ1-6	CAIKGGGGKSLHF	TGTGCCATCAAGGGGGGGGGCGGTAAGTCCCTCCACTTT
TRBV4-2	NA	NA	15	TRBJ1-5	CASKNEPSSNQPQHF	TGTGCCAGCAAAAACGAACCAAGTAGCAATCAGCCCCAGCATTTT
TRBV11-2	NA	NA	16	TRBJ2-1	CASSSGLLKFYNEQFF	TGTGCCAGCAGCTCGGGCCTCCTCAAGTTCTACAATGAGCAGTTCTTC
TRBV20-1	NA	NA	16	TRBJ1-6	CSARDRGGFWNSPLHF	TGCAGTGCTAGAGATAGGGGGGGCTTCTGGAATTCACCCCTCCACTTT